The 7 T cell receptor beta chains given below trace back to one sample, sequenced in a study of metastatic and nonmetastatic thyroid tumors. TCRdb redid the clone calls on the PCR reads using MiXCR. The data hold approximately 21,000 clones, with roughly 21% observed a single time. Thyroid surgery was performed in patients who had received no treatment beforehand. Sequenced material: blood. Receptors originate from a female donor with papillary thyroid cancer or a benign thyroid nodule (not recorded which). Some clones in this sample may be carry-over from other donors' samples.

This clone was recorded at least ten times. The chain uses TRBV11-3 and TRBJ2-3; 7 positions agree with TRBD1. CDR3 length: 16 residues. Germline trimming cut 0 bases from V and 2 bases from J; bases unmatched to any gene: 5. Germline CDR1 SGHNT, CDR2 YENEEA. The CDR3, as DNA: TGTGCCAGCAGCTTAGAACCAGGGGGATACACAGATACGCAGTATTTT. Translation gives CASSLEPGGYTDTQYF.

This clone has at least ten counts. CDR3 amino acids: CASSQEPLETDTQYF. CDR3 DNA sequence: TGCGCCAGCAGCCAAGAGCCCCTAGAGACAGATACGCAGTATTTT. The J gene is TRBJ2-3, the V gene TRBV4-1, with D hard to call. V was clipped by 0 bases and J by 3 bases, with 10 bases between them. Looked up from germline, CDR1 is MGHRA and CDR2 is YSYEKL. The CDR3 covers 15 residues.

This clone was recorded at least ten times. The V gene is TRBV20-1, the J gene TRBJ2-1; the D gene is possibly TRBD2 (6 bases). The germline V gene encodes CDR1 DFQATT and CDR2 SNEGSKA (reference sequence). This CDR3 spans 14 amino acids. V was shortened by 2 bases and J by 0 bases, with 8 bases between the two germline ends. The CDR3 coding sequence is TGCAGTGCTAGACTCGGGAGCTCCTACAATGAGCAGTTCTTC. Encoded protein: CSARLGSSYNEQFF.

By its share, this clone is medium-sized. The V and J genes are TRBV6-2 or TRBV6-3 and TRBJ2-7; 10 bases align to TRBD2. The CDR3 has 14 amino acids. Germline V gene data show CDR1 as MNHEY and CDR2 as SVGEGT. J was trimmed by 4 bases and V by 6 bases; bases with no gene match: 6. The CDR3 protein is CASRFTSGEYEQYF. CDR3 DNA sequence: TGTGCCAGCAGATTCACTAGCGGGGAGTACGAGCAGTACTTC.

This clone has at least ten counts. The V and J genes are TRBV28 and TRBJ1-2, with no clear D. The CDR3 is 15 amino acids. Trimming pared 4 bases from V and 4 bases from J, leaving 16 bases between. Germline assignment: CDR1 MDHEN and CDR2 SYDVKM. The CDR3 sequence is CASSSPLTPIYGYTF. The CDR3 DNA reads TGTGCCAGCAGTTCACCCCTGACACCGATCTATGGCTACACCTTC.

Only a few counts were recorded for this clone. The chain recombines TRBV28 with TRBJ1-6; no firm D call. V was shortened by 7 bases and J by 13 bases, with 14 bases between the two germline ends. The CDR3 contains 12 residues. Germline V gives CDR1 MDHEN, CDR2 SYDVKM. CDR3 in amino acids: CASTPPRGPLHF. The DNA for the CDR3 is TGTGCCAGCACCCCCCCGCGTGGGCCCCTCCACTTT. Supplemented by reference TRBV28 and TRBJ1-6, the full variable domain reads DVKVTQSSRYLVKRTGEKVFLECVQDMDHENMFWYRQDPGLGLRLIYFSYDVKMKEKGDIPEGYSVSREKKERFSLILESASTNQTSMYLCASTPPRGPLHFGNGTRLTVT.

This clone was seen many times. The CDR3 coding sequence is TGCAGTGCTACTCCCCGGACAGGGGCCTTCATGAACACTGAAGCTTTCTTT. Residues: CSATPRTGAFMNTEAFF. The rearrangement joins TRBV20-1 to TRBJ1-1; 9 nucleotides align to TRBD1. This CDR3 is 17 amino acids long. After removal of 4 bases from V and 0 bases from J, the junction contained 12 bases not matched to a gene. The germline V gene has CDR1 DFQATT and CDR2 SNEGSKA (reference sequence).